The present entry profiles one T cell receptor (beta chain) with its context. This sample stems from a study of blood T cell repertoires in COVID-19. Germline CDR1 reads MNHEY; CDR2 reads SVGAGI. V trimming: 6 bases; J trimming: 7 bases; junction bases outside the gene matches: 3. CDR3 length equals 13 residues. In the study's own analysis: Estimation of nucleated cell counts relied on the amplification of reference gene primers. This table comes from immunoSEQ multiplex PCR, and its TCRdb copy is limited to in-frame clones, with some not included. D and trimming come from the DNA, and the V and J calls and clone size come from that table. The sample has around 450,000 clones; about nine tenths are singletons.

This sequence was found in a woman aged 18-29 years who had recovered from COVID-19. Sequenced sample: PBMCs or T cells enriched from blood (not recorded which). The genes are TRBV6-5 and TRBJ1-3, with 10 bases matching TRBD1. Here the CDR3 DNA reads TGTGCCAGCAGGACAGGGGGCAAGAACACCATATATTTT. It codes for CASRTGGKNTIYF.